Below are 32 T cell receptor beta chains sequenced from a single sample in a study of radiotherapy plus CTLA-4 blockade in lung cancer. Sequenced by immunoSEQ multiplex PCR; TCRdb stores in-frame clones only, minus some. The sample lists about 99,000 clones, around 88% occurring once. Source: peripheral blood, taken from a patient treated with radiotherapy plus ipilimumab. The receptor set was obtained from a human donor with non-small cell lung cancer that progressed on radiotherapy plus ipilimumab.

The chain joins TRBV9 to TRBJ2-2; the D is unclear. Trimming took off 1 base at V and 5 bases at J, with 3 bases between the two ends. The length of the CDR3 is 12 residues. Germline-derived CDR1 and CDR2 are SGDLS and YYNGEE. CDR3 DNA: TGTGCCAGCAGCGTATTGACCGGGGAGCTGTTTTTT. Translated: CASSVLTGELFF.

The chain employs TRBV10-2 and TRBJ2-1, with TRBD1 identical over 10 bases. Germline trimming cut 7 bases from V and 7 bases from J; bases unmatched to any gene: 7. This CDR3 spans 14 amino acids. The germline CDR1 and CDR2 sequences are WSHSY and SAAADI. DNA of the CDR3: TGCGCCAGCAAAGCGACAGGGGGCAAAAATGAGCAGTTCTTC. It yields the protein CASKATGGKNEQFF.

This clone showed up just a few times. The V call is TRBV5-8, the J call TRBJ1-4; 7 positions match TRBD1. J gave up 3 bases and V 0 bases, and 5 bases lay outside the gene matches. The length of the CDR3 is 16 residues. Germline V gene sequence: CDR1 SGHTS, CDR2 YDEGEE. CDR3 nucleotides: TGTGCCAGCAGCTTGGACAGGGGAGCGGCTAATGAAAAACTGTTTTTT. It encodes CASSLDRGAANEKLFF.

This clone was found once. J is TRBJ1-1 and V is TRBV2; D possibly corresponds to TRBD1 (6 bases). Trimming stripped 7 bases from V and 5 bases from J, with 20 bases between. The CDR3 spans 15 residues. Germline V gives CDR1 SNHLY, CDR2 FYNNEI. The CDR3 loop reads CASTTTGPTGTEAFF. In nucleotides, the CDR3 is TGTGCCAGCACTACGACAGGCCCCACGGGGACTGAAGCTTTCTTT.

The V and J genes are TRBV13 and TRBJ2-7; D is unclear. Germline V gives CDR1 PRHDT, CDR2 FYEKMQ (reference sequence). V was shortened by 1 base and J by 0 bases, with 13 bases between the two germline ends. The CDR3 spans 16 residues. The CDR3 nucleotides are TGTGCCAGCAGCTTAGAACTAACCGCGATCTCCTACGAGCAGTACTTC. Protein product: CASSLELTAISYEQYF. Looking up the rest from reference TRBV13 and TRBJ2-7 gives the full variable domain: AAGVIQSPRHLIKEKRETATLKCYPIPRHDTVYWYQQGPGQDPQFLISFYEKMQSDKGSIPDRFSAQQFSDYHSELNMSSLELGDSALYFCASSLELTAISYEQYFGPGTRLTVT.

This CDR3 is CASSVAGGVYPRELFF. DNA of the CDR3: TGTGCCAGCAGCGTAGCGGGGGGAGTATATCCCCGGGAGCTGTTTTTT. This sequence joins TRBV11-3 and TRBJ2-2; 10 bases are shared with TRBD2. The CDR3 covers 16 residues. Germline V gene data show CDR1 as SGHNT and CDR2 as YENEEA. V was clipped by 5 bases and J by 9 bases; unmatched bases: 12.

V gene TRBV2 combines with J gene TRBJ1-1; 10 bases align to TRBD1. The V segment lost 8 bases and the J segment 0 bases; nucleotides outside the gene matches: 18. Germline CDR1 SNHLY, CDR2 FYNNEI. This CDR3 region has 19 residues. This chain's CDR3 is CASGPGQGTVGKMNTEAFF. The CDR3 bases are TGTGCCAGCGGGCCGGGACAGGGGACGGTCGGAAAAATGAACACTGAAGCTTTCTTT.

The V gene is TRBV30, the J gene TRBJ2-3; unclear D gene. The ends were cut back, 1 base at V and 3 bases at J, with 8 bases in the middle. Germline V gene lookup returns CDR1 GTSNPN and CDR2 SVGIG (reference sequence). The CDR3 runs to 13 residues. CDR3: CAWSGGRTDTQYF. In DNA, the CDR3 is TGTGCCTGGAGTGGAGGACGGACAGATACGCAGTATTTT. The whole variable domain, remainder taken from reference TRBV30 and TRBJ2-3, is SQTIHQWPATLVQPVGSPLSLECTVEGTSNPNLYWYRQAAGRGLQLLFYSVGIGQISSEVPQNLSASRPQDRQFILSSKKLLLSDSGFYLCAWSGGRTDTQYFGPGTRLTVL.

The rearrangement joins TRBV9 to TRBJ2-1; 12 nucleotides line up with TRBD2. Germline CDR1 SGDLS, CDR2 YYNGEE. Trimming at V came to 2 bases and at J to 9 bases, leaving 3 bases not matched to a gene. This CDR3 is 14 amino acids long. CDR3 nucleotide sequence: TGTGCCAGCAGCGTGACTAGCGGGAGAGGTGAGCAGTTCTTC. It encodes CASSVTSGRGEQFF.

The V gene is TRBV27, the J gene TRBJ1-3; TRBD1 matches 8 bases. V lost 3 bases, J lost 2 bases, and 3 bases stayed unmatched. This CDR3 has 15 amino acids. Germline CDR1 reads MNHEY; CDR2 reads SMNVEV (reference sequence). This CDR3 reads CASSFQGAAGNTIYF. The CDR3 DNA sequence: TGTGCCAGCAGTTTTCAGGGGGCTGCTGGAAACACCATATATTTT.

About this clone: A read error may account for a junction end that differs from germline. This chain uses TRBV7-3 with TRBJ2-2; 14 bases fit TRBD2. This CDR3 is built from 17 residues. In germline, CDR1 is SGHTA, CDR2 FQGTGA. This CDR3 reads CAGSLGTSGRGTGELFF. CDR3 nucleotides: TGTGCCGGCAGCCTTGGGACTAGCGGGAGAGGTACCGGGGAGCTGTTTTTT.

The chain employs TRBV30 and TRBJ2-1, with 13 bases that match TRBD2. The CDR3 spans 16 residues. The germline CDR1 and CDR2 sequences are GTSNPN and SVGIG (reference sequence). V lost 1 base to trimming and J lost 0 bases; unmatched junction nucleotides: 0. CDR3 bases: TGTGCCTGGAGTGGGACTAGCGGGAGCTCCTACAATGAGCAGTTCTTC. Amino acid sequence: CAWSGTSGSSYNEQFF.

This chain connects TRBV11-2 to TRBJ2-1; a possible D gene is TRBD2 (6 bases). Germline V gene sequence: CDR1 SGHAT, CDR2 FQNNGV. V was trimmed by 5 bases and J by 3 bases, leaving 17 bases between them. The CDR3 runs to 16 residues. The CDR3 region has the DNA TGTGCCAGCAGCCCCATTAGCGGATCGCGCTACAATGAGCAGTTCTTC. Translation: CASSPISGSRYNEQFF.

The CDR3 sequence: CASRGTGRPYEQYF. As DNA, the CDR3 is TGTGCCAGCAGAGGGACAGGGCGACCTTACGAGCAGTACTTC. The chain recombines TRBV27 with TRBJ2-7, with TRBD1 identical over 9 bases. The CDR3 has 14 amino acids. Per germline, CDR1 MNHEY and CDR2 SMNVEV (reference sequence). With 6 bases clipped from V and 4 bases from J, the junction kept 7 bases outside the gene matches.

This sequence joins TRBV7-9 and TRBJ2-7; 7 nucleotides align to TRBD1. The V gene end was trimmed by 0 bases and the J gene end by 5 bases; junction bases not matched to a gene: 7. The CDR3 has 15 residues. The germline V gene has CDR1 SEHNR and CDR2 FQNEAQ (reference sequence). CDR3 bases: TGTGCCAGCAGCTTAGCCGGGACAGCCGTCGACGAGCAGTACTTC. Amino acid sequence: CASSLAGTAVDEQYF.

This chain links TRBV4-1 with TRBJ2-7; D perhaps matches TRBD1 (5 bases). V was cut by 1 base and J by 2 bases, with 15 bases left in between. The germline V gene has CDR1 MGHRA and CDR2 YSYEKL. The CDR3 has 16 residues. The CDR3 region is CASSQAETGLPYEQYF. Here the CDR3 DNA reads TGCGCCAGCAGCCAAGCAGAAACAGGCCTACCCTACGAGCAGTACTTC.

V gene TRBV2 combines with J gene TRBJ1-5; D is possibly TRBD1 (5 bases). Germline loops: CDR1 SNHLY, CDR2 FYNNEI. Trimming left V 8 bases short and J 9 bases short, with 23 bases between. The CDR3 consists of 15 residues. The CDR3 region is CASSLGETAGWPQHF. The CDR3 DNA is TGTGCCAGCTCCCTGGGGGAAACGGCCGGGTGGCCCCAGCATTTT. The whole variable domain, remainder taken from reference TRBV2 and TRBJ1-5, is EPEVTQTPSHQVTQMGQEVILRCVPISNHLYFYWYRQILGQKVEFLVSFYNNEISEKSEIFDDQFSVERPDGSNFTLKIRSTKLEDSAMYFCASSLGETAGWPQHFGDGTRLSIL.

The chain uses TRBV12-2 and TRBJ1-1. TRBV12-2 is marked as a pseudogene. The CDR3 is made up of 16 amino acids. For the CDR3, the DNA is TGTGCAAGTCGCTTAGAAGGTTGGCTAGGGTACTGTGTGGCTTTCTTT. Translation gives CASRLEGWLGYCVAFF.

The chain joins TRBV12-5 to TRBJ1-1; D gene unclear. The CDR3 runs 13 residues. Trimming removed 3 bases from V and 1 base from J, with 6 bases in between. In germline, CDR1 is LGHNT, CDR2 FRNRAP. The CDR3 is CASGLAGNTEAFF. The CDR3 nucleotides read TGTGCTAGTGGTTTAGCAGGGAACACTGAAGCTTTCTTT. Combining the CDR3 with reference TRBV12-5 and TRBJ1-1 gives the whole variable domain DARVTQTPRHKVTEMGQEVTMRCQPILGHNTVFWYRQTMMQGLELLAYFRNRAPLDDSGMPKDRFSAEMPDATLATLKIQPSEPRDSAVYFCASGLAGNTEAFFGQGTRLTVV.

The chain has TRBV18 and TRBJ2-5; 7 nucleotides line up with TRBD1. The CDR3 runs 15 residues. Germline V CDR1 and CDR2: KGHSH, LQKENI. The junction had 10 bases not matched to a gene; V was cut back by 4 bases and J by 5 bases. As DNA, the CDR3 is TGTGCCAGCTCACGGACGACAGGGCCCGGGGAGACCCAGTACTTC. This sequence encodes CASSRTTGPGETQYF. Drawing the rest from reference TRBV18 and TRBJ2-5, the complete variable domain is NAGVMQNPRHLVRRRGQEARLRCSPMKGHSHVYWYRQLPEEGLKFMVYLQKENIIDESGMPKERFSAEFPKEGPSILRIQQVVRGDSAAYFCASSRTTGPGETQYFGPGTRLLVL.

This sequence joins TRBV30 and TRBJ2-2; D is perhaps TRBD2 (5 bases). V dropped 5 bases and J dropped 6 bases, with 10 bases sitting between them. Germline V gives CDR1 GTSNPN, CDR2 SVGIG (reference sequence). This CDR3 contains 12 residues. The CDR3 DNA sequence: TGTGCCTGGGCCCCCGGGGCCGGGGAGCTGTTTTTT. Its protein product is CAWAPGAGELFF.

The CDR3 DNA sequence: TGCGCCAGCAGTGAGTCCCATCGGGCCTTTTGGGTTGACGAGCAGTACTTC. Translated, it gives CASSESHRAFWVDEQYF. The rearrangement uses TRBV10-1 and TRBJ2-5, with D uncertain. The J call may be incorrect, as the DNA end agrees better with TRBJ2-7. The germline V gene has CDR1 WNHNN and CDR2 SYGVQD (reference sequence). CDR3 size: 17 residues.

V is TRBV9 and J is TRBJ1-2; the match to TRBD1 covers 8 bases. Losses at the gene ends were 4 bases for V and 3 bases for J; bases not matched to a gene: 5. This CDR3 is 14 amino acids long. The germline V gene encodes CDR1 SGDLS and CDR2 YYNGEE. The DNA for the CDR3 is TGTGCCAGCAGCCGAGGACAGGGTGACTATGGCTACACCTTC. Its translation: CASSRGQGDYGYTF. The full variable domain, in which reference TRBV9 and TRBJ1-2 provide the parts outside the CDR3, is DSGVTQTPKHLITATGQRVTLRCSPRSGDLSVYWYQQSLDQGLQFLIQYYNGEERAKGNILERFSAQQFPDLHSELNLSSLELGDSALYFCASSRGQGDYGYTFGSGTRLTVV.

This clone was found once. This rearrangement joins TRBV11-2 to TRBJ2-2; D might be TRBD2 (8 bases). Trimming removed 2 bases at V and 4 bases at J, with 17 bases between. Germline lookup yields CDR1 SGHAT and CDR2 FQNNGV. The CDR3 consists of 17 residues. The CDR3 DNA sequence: TGTGCCAGCAGCTTAAGGGGGCGGGAGGAGGTCACCGGGGAGCTGTTTTTT. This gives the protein CASSLRGREEVTGELFF.

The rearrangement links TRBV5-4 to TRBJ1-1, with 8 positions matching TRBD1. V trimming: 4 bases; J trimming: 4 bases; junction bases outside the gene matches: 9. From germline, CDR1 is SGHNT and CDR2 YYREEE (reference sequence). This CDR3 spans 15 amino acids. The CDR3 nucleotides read TGTGCCAGCAGCCTGACAGGGGTTGTTGGCACTGAAGCTTTCTTT. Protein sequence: CASSLTGVVGTEAFF.

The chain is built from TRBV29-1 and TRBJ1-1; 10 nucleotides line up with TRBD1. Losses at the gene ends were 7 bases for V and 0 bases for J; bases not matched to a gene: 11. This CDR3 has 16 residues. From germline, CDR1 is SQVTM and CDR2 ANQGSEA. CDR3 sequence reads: CSAPGQGSLMNTEAFF. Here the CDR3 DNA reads TGCAGCGCTCCGGGACAGGGGTCTCTCATGAACACTGAAGCTTTCTTT.

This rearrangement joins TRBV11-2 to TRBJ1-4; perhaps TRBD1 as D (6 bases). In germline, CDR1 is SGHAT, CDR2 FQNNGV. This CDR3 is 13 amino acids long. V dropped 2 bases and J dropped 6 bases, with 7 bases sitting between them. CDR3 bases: TGTGCCAGCAGCTTAACAGGGTATGAAAAACTGTTTTTT. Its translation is CASSLTGYEKLFF.

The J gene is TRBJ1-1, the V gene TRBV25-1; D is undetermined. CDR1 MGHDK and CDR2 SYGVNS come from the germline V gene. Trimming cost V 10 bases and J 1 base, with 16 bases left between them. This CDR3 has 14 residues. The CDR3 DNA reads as TGTGCCATCCCAAAGGCCTTCGCGAACACTGAAGCTTTCTTT. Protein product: CAIPKAFANTEAFF.

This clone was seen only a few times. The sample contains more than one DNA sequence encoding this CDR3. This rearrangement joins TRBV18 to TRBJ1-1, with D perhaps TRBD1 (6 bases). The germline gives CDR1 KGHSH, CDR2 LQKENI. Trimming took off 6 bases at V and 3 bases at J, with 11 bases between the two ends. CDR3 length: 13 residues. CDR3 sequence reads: CASSPRGDTEAFF. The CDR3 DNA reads TGTGCCAGCTCCCCCAGGGGTGACACTGAAGCTTTCTTT.

The DNA of the CDR3 is TGTGCCAGACACGACAGGGGCAACTGCTACGAGCAGTACTTC. This sequence encodes CARHDRGNCYEQYF. The chain recombines TRBV15 with TRBJ2-7, with 8 nucleotides matching TRBD1. The CDR3 length is 14 residues. Germline V lookup: CDR1 LNHNV, CDR2 YYDKDF (reference sequence). Germline trimming cut 10 bases from V and 3 bases from J; bases unmatched to any gene: 11.

In nucleotides, the CDR3 is TGTGCCAGCAGCTTAGCTCTCGGGCTAGCGGGACTTCTGGGGGAGCTGTTTTTT. Translation gives CASSLALGLAGLLGELFF. This chain joins TRBV7-2 and TRBJ2-2, with TRBD2 identical over 9 bases. J was trimmed by 8 bases and V by 0 bases; bases with no gene match: 13. The CDR3 is 18 residues long. Germline lookup yields CDR1 SGHTA and CDR2 FQGNSA. Looking up the rest from reference TRBV7-2 and TRBJ2-2 gives the full variable domain: GAGVSQSPSNKVTEKGKDVELRCDPISGHTALYWYRQSLGQGLEFLIYFQGNSAPDKSGLPSDRFSAERTGGSVSTLTIQRTQQEDSAVYLCASSLALGLAGLLGELFFGEGSRLTVL.

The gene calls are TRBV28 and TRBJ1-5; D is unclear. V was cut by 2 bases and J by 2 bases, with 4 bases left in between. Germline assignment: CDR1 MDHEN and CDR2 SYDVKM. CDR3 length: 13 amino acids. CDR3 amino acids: CASSLLRNQPQHF. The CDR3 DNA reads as TGTGCCAGCAGTTTACTGCGCAATCAGCCCCAGCATTTT.